This T cell receptor beta chain was sequenced in a study of T-cell memory formation after mild COVID-19. On the study more broadly: Among the donors, TCR clusters were largely specific to each donor.

TCRdb reanalysed the 5' RACE reads using MiXCR and keeps one entry per CDR3 protein. The sample has 15,000 or so distinct CDR3 sequences; 23% are singletons. This clonotype has a handful of counts. Its target is not known. This CDR3 contains 11 residues. The ends were cut back, 0 bases at V and 5 bases at J, with 0 bases in the middle. Germline CDR1 and CDR2: SGDLS and YYNGEE. General study points: Clones which contracted sat mainly in CM and EM if CD4+, and in EMRA if CD8+. The finding that pre-infection memory included some responding clones suggested that cross-reactive memory joined. A second wave of clones peaked on day 37, and their SARS-CoV-2 specificity went unconfirmed.

Sequences were obtained from PBMCs or a T cell subset sorted from them (not recorded which). This sequence originates from a man aged 18 to 29 who had mild COVID-19 (a few samples of this study predate the infection). Cell type and time point are not known. This chain uses TRBV9 with TRBJ2-1; D is unresolved. In nucleotides, the CDR3 is TGTGCCAGCAGCGTAGACAATGAGCAGTTCTTC. Its translation is CASSVDNEQFF.